This TCR beta chain was captured by sequencing in a study of cytomegalovirus exposure and HLA in healthy donors. Findings and caveats of the study: Prediction of most subjects' HLA-A and HLA-B alleles by TCR beta sequences was reportedly accurate. A later analysis by the authors found several of the most significant clusters apparently linked to common viral pathogens. There was a cluster of highly shared sequence variants that was likely a sequencing artifact.

Trimming pared 2 bases from V and 0 bases from J, leaving 7 bases between. This CDR3 comprises 14 residues. Germline CDR1 is MNHEY and CDR2 is SVGAGI. Primers for the PCR totalled 60 Vbeta and 13 Jbeta. Sequencing was performed with immunoSEQ multiplex PCR; in TCRdb, only in-frame clones are kept and a portion is missing. The sample comprises about 190,000 clones, roughly four fifths of which are singletons, and 2% to 2.5% rests with the top ten. Concerning this clone: What it recognizes is unknown.

This receptor was identified in a woman in her twenties or thirties in good health and CMV-seropositive. The V and J genes are TRBV6-5 and TRBJ1-2, with D possibly matching TRBD1 (5 bases). The specimen was PBMCs. The CDR3 DNA is TGTGCCAGCAGTTACGGGGCAGCTAACTATGGCTACACCTTC. Amino acids: CASSYGAANYGYTF.